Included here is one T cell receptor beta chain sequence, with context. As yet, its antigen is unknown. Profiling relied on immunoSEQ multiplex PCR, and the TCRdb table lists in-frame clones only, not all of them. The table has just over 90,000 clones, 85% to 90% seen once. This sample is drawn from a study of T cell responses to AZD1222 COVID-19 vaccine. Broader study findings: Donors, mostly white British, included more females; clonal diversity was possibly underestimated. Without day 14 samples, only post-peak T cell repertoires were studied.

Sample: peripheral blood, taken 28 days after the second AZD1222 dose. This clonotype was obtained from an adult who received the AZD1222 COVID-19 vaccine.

The CDR3 sequence is CSASEGRAGSQPQHF. As DNA, the CDR3 is TGCAGTGCTAGTGAGGGCCGAGCCGGGAGTCAGCCCCAGCATTTT. The chain uses TRBV20-1 and TRBJ1-5; D call uncertain. CDR1 and CDR2 (germline): DFQATT, SNEGSKA (reference sequence). Trimming removed 3 bases from V and 6 bases from J, with 18 bases in between. The CDR3 is made up of 15 amino acids.